These 32 T cell receptor beta chains share one sample of origin, sequenced in a study of B cell selection in AIRE deficiency. Generated by immunoSEQ multiplex PCR, the TCRdb table keeps only in-frame clones and is missing some. The table shows some 24,000 clones, with less than 97% occurring only once. The sorted conventional CD4 T cells were gated as CD4+CD127+. Sequencing was carried out using CD4+CD127+ conventional T cells sorted from PBMCs. The receptors here all came from a human donor in good health.

The V call is TRBV2, the J call TRBJ1-5, with D maybe TRBD1 (5 bases). Trimming removed 5 bases from V and 3 bases from J, with 11 bases in between. The CDR3 loop spans 14 amino acids. The germline V gene has CDR1 SNHLY and CDR2 FYNNEI. CDR3 sequence reads: CASSIDRNNQPQHF. Here the CDR3 DNA reads TGTGCCAGCAGTATTGACAGAAACAATCAGCCCCAGCATTTT.

The CDR3 DNA follows: TGCGCCAGCAGCCACTGGGGGCGTCTAGCGGGGGCAGACGAGCAGTACTTC. It specifies CASSHWGRLAGADEQYF. The V gene is TRBV4-1, the J gene TRBJ2-7; 10 nucleotides match TRBD2. This CDR3 contains 17 residues. V shed 3 bases and J 5 bases; nucleotides not matched to a gene: 13. Germline V lookup: CDR1 MGHRA, CDR2 YSYEKL.

A single count supports this clone. The chain employs TRBV6-6 and TRBJ1-5, with 7 bases fitting TRBD1. The CDR3 length is 16 residues. V shed 5 bases and J 0 bases; nucleotides not matched to a gene: 7. CDR1 is MNHNY, CDR2 SVGAGI, per germline (reference sequence). The CDR3 nucleotides read TGTGCCAGCAGTGGCACCGACAGGGCTAGCAATCAGCCCCAGCATTTT. As protein: CASSGTDRASNQPQHF.

J is TRBJ1-1 and V is TRBV5-6; 8 bases map to TRBD1. Germline assignment: CDR1 SGHDT and CDR2 YYEEEE. Trimming took 4 bases from V and 1 from J; bases not matched to a gene: 6. The CDR3 totals 15 residues. The CDR3 DNA sequence: TGTGCCAGCAGCCTCTTGGACAGGGAGAACACTGAAGCTTTCTTT. Its translation: CASSLLDRENTEAFF.

The chain employs TRBV7-2 and TRBJ2-7; 8 bases are shared with TRBD1. V gave up 5 bases and J gave up 3 bases; unmatched junction bases: 3. The CDR3 is 13 residues long. In germline, CDR1 is SGHTA, CDR2 FQGNSA. The CDR3 loop reads CASSRDRNYEQYF. In DNA, the CDR3 is TGTGCCAGCAGCCGGGACAGGAACTACGAGCAGTACTTC. Full variable domain (remainder filled in from reference TRBV7-2 and TRBJ2-7): GAGVSQSPSNKVTEKGKDVELRCDPISGHTALYWYRQSLGQGLEFLIYFQGNSAPDKSGLPSDRFSAERTGGSVSTLTIQRTQQEDSAVYLCASSRDRNYEQYFGPGTRLTVT.

V is TRBV16 and J is TRBJ2-1, with TRBD1 as a possible D gene (7 bases). Trimming shortened V by 0 bases and J by 8 bases, and 11 bases separated the two germline ends. Germline CDR1 reads KGHSY; CDR2 reads FQNENV. This CDR3 comprises 14 residues. The chain's CDR3 is CASSQSGRGDEQFF. For the CDR3, the DNA is TGTGCCAGCAGCCAATCCGGCAGGGGGGATGAGCAGTTCTTC. Full variable domain (missing parts from reference TRBV16 and TRBJ2-1): GEEVAQTPKHLVRGEGQKAKLYCAPIKGHSYVFWYQQVLKNEFKFLISFQNENVFDETGMPKERFSAKCLPNSPCSLEIQATKLEDSAVYFCASSQSGRGDEQFFGPGTRLTVL.

In its sample, this clone was seen once. The V gene is TRBV7-9, the J gene TRBJ2-7, with a weak D call TRBD1 (5 bases). V was pared by 2 bases and J by 2 bases, with 7 bases between. The germline V gene has CDR1 SEHNR and CDR2 FQNEAQ (reference sequence). CDR3 size: 13 residues. The CDR3 DNA reads as TGTGCCAGCAGCTTAACAGGAACCTACGAGCAGTACTTC. Its protein product is CASSLTGTYEQYF.

This chain links TRBV7-9 with TRBJ2-3; D is possibly TRBD2 (6 bases). This CDR3 spans 17 amino acids. V shed 0 bases and J shed 1 base, with 14 bases lying between them. CDR1 and CDR2 from the germline V gene are SEHNR and FQNEAQ (reference sequence). This CDR3 is CASSLARGKGGTDTQYF. DNA of the CDR3: TGTGCCAGCAGCTTAGCTCGCGGGAAGGGAGGCACAGATACGCAGTATTTT.

The chain uses TRBV27 and TRBJ2-3, with 7 positions matching TRBD2. This CDR3 comprises 16 residues. The V and J ends lost 2 bases and 4 bases, in that order; junction bases with no gene match: 9. Germline V CDR1 and CDR2: MNHEY, SMNVEV (reference sequence). CDR3 protein: CASSLRLREKSDTQYF. CDR3 in DNA: TGTGCCAGCAGTTTAAGGCTGCGGGAGAAATCAGATACGCAGTATTTT.

The CDR3 region has the DNA TGTGCCAGCACTCTAGGAGGACAGGGAGGTGAAAAACTGTTTTTT. This codes for CASTLGGQGGEKLFF. The chain carries TRBV28 and TRBJ1-4, with 8 nucleotides matching TRBD1. The ends lost 7 bases at V and 7 bases at J; junction bases unmatched: 11. CDR3 length equals 15 residues. From germline, CDR1 is MDHEN and CDR2 SYDVKM.

The sample holds one count of this clone. V gene TRBV7-9 combines with J gene TRBJ2-5, with 7 nucleotides matching TRBD2. Unmatched junction bases numbered 8, after V lost 2 bases and J lost 2 bases. This CDR3 has 16 residues. Germline V lookup: CDR1 SEHNR, CDR2 FQNEAQ (reference sequence). The CDR3 region is CASSLWGAGRQETQYF. For the CDR3, the DNA is TGTGCCAGCAGCTTATGGGGAGCGGGGCGTCAAGAGACCCAGTACTTC.

The chain carries TRBV5-6 and TRBJ1-4; D ambiguous. The CDR3 runs 15 residues. Germline lookup yields CDR1 SGHDT and CDR2 YYEEEE. The ends were cut back, 4 bases at V and 10 bases at J, with 20 bases in the middle. As DNA, the CDR3 is TGTGCCAGCAGCGGAGCGTCGGAGGGTCGGGGAAAACTGTTTTTT. Translating gives CASSGASEGRGKLFF.

This chain joins TRBV4-1 and TRBJ2-3, with D uncertain. The CDR3 extends over 17 amino acids. Between the trimmed V and J ends, which lost 3 bases and 2 bases, there was a span of 18 bases. CDR1 and CDR2 (germline): MGHRA, YSYEKL. The CDR3 loop is CASSQQPVSTVTDTQYF. Here the CDR3 DNA reads TGCGCCAGCAGCCAGCAGCCTGTATCGACTGTCACAGATACGCAGTATTTT.

This clone was observed a single time. This chain links TRBV6-5 with TRBJ1-2, with a possible D match to TRBD1 (5 bases). Trimming took 5 bases from V and 4 from J, leaving 17 bases between them. The V gene's germline CDR1 is MNHEY and CDR2 SVGAGI. The length of the CDR3 is 15 residues. CDR3 region: CASSQRPTVIYGYTF. The CDR3 DNA reads as TGTGCCAGCAGTCAGCGCCCGACAGTCATCTATGGCTACACCTTC.

This chain connects TRBV5-1 to TRBJ1-5; 7 bases agree with TRBD1. CDR3 size: 19 residues. The V and J ends lost 3 bases and 0 bases, in that order; junction bases with no gene match: 15. Germline V gives CDR1 SGHRS, CDR2 YFSETQ. The CDR3 DNA is TGCGCCAGCAGCTCAGTACGAGGGGACAGAAAAAATAGCAATCAGCCCCAGCATTTT. It codes for CASSSVRGDRKNSNQPQHF. Full variable domain (remainder filled in from reference TRBV5-1 and TRBJ1-5): KAGVTQTPRYLIKTRGQQVTLSCSPISGHRSVSWYQQTPGQGLQFLFEYFSETQRNKGNFPGRFSGRQFSNSRSEMNVSTLELGDSALYLCASSSVRGDRKNSNQPQHFGDGTRLSIL.

This clone was recorded only once. The chain uses TRBV9 and TRBJ2-7; 11 nucleotides agree with TRBD2. The V gene end was trimmed by 5 bases and the J gene end by 1 base; junction bases not matched to a gene: 2. Germline lookup yields CDR1 SGDLS and CDR2 YYNGEE. The length of the CDR3 is 14 residues. The CDR3 loop is CASSRTSGSYEQYF. CDR3 bases: TGTGCCAGCAGTAGGACTAGCGGGTCCTACGAGCAGTACTTC.

The chain combines TRBV28 with TRBJ1-2; no clear D. Germline loops: CDR1 MDHEN, CDR2 SYDVKM. Trimming left V 7 bases short and J 6 bases short, with 15 bases between. The CDR3 consists of 13 residues. The CDR3 region has the DNA TGTGCCAGCAACCGGGTAAGGGAGCATGGCTACACCTTC. Its translation is CASNRVREHGYTF.

This clone was found once. The chain is built from TRBV6-5 and TRBJ1-4; D is possibly TRBD1 (6 bases). The V gene lost 5 bases and the J gene lost 3 bases, with 10 bases spanning the gap. CDR1 is MNHEY and CDR2 is SVGAGI in the germline V gene. The CDR3 totals 14 residues. The CDR3 DNA is TGTGCCAGCAGTGGGACAAGAGCTAATGAAAAACTGTTTTTT. Amino acids: CASSGTRANEKLFF.

The chain couples TRBV10-1 to TRBJ2-1; no clear D. The CDR3 runs to 11 residues. Per the germline V gene, CDR1 is WNHNN and CDR2 is SYGVQD (reference sequence). Trimming cost V 3 bases and J 8 bases, with 5 bases left between them. CDR3 protein: CASSDADEQFF. The DNA for the CDR3 is TGCGCCAGCAGTGACGCAGATGAGCAGTTCTTC.

J is TRBJ2-2 and V is TRBV28; D assignment may be TRBD1 or TRBD2 (6 bases each). CDR1 is MDHEN, CDR2 SYDVKM, per germline. Trimming cost V 2 bases and J 6 bases, with 16 bases left between them. This CDR3 is 16 amino acids long. CDR3 sequence (DNA): TGTGCCAGCAGTTTACCCGGGGGCAGGGGTCCCGGGGAGCTGTTTTTT. It translates to CASSLPGGRGPGELFF. The full variable domain, its missing parts supplied by reference TRBV28 and TRBJ2-2, is DVKVTQSSRYLVKRTGEKVFLECVQDMDHENMFWYRQDPGLGLRLIYFSYDVKMKEKGDIPEGYSVSREKKERFSLILESASTNQTSMYLCASSLPGGRGPGELFFGEGSRLTVL.

This clone was recorded once. This chain connects TRBV11-2 to TRBJ2-5; maybe TRBD2 (5 bases). Germline lookup yields CDR1 SGHAT and CDR2 FQNNGV. V lost 5 bases to trimming and J lost 5 bases, with 9 bases between them. This CDR3 region has 12 residues. The CDR3 is CASSRSGETQYF. The CDR3 coding sequence is TGTGCCAGCAGCCGCTCGGGGGAGACCCAGTACTTC.

This chain connects TRBV6-5 to TRBJ1-2, with 7 bases lining up with TRBD1. Germline-derived CDR1 and CDR2 are MNHEY and SVGAGI. The length of the CDR3 is 12 residues. With 6 bases clipped from V and 8 bases from J, the junction kept 6 bases outside the gene matches. The DNA of the CDR3 is TGTGCCAGCAGGCTAGTACAGGGGGGCTACACCTTC. Its protein product is CASRLVQGGYTF.

The chain is built from TRBV28 and TRBJ2-2; TRBD2 might be the D (7 bases). Germline CDR1 is MDHEN and CDR2 is SYDVKM. V lost 5 bases, J lost 3 bases, and 13 bases lay in between. The CDR3 runs to 15 residues. The CDR3 loop reads CASSGQGRDTGELFF. The CDR3 nucleotides read TGTGCCAGCAGTGGCCAGGGGAGGGACACCGGGGAGCTGTTTTTT.

The chain couples TRBV9 to TRBJ2-6; D is uncertain. V lost 0 bases and J lost 0, with 10 bases in between. Germline V gene sequence: CDR1 SGDLS, CDR2 YYNGEE. The CDR3 covers 17 residues. CDR3 loop: CASSVGGPDSGANVLTF. CDR3 DNA sequence: TGTGCCAGCAGCGTAGGCGGTCCGGACTCTGGGGCCAACGTCCTGACTTTC.

The rearrangement uses TRBV11-2 and TRBJ2-7, with no clear D. The CDR3 runs 13 residues. V was clipped by 2 bases and J by 2 bases, with 7 bases between them. The germline V gene encodes CDR1 SGHAT and CDR2 FQNNGV. CDR3 region: CASSLYSAYEQYF. The CDR3 bases are TGTGCCAGCAGCTTATATTCAGCCTACGAGCAGTACTTC.

The rearrangement joins TRBV6-5 to TRBJ1-3, with D possibly matching TRBD1 (5 bases). The CDR3 extends over 15 amino acids. Germline loops: CDR1 MNHEY, CDR2 SVGAGI. V was cut by 5 bases and J by 0 bases, with 11 bases left in between. CDR3 protein: CASSPGRNSGNTIYF. In DNA form, the CDR3 reads TGTGCCAGCAGTCCGGGACGCAACTCTGGAAACACCATATATTTT.

The CDR3 protein is CASSESLEVDTQYF. The DNA of the CDR3 is TGTGCCAGCAGTGAATCGCTAGAGGTAGATACGCAGTATTTT. The chain carries TRBV6-1 and TRBJ2-3, with D hard to call. CDR1 MNHNS and CDR2 SASEGT come from the germline V gene. The CDR3 has 14 residues. V was shortened by 2 bases and J by 5 bases, with 11 bases between the two germline ends.

This chain connects TRBV18 to TRBJ2-2, with 9 positions matching TRBD1. The CDR3 spans 15 residues. CDR1 and CDR2 (germline): KGHSH, LQKENI. Trimming cost V 1 base and J 3 bases; bases outside gene matches: 0. The CDR3 sequence: CASSPRDRDTGELFF. CDR3 DNA sequence: TGTGCCAGCTCACCACGGGACAGGGACACCGGGGAGCTGTTTTTT.

The chain recombines TRBV19 with TRBJ1-1; D is perhaps TRBD1 (5 bases). The germline V gene encodes CDR1 LNHDA and CDR2 SQIVND (reference sequence). The V end lost 5 bases, the J end lost 7 bases, and 14 bases lay between the germline ends. The CDR3 is 13 amino acids. CDR3 DNA: TGTGCCAGTAGTCCATCAGGGATAGGTGAAGCTTTCTTT. Translation gives CASSPSGIGEAFF.

The chain combines TRBV30 with TRBJ1-4; tentative D call: TRBD1 (6 bases). The germline V gene has CDR1 GTSNPN and CDR2 SVGIG (reference sequence). The CDR3 contains 11 residues. Deletions cut 0 bases from V and 13 bases from J, with 9 bases between. CDR3 bases: TGTGCCTGGAGTGTTAGGGGGTTACTGTTTTTT. Protein: CAWSVRGLLFF.

The genes are TRBV9 and TRBJ2-7; D is possibly TRBD1 or TRBD2 (6 bases each). Per germline, CDR1 SGDLS and CDR2 YYNGEE. The V gene lost 1 base and the J gene lost 3 bases, with 14 bases spanning the gap. The CDR3 is 15 amino acids. Here the CDR3 DNA reads TGTGCCAGCAGCGTAACGGGGGCCGGGCGCTACGAGCAGTACTTC. Translation: CASSVTGAGRYEQYF.

This chain uses TRBV18 with TRBJ1-1; TRBD1 matches at 7 bases. Germline trimming cut 2 bases from V and 0 bases from J; bases unmatched to any gene: 3. This CDR3 contains 15 residues. The germline gives CDR1 KGHSH, CDR2 LQKENI. The CDR3 sequence is CASSPTTGVNTEAFF. CDR3 in DNA: TGTGCCAGCTCACCAACTACAGGGGTGAACACTGAAGCTTTCTTT.